Below, 10 T cell receptor beta chains from the same sample are listed, as sequenced in a study of shared clonotypes between healthy human individuals. Data came from immunoSEQ multiplex PCR; TCRdb stores just in-frame clones and leaves some out. The sample holds 2 million to 2.5 million clones, approximately 95% seen once. The sequenced sample was naive CD4+ T cells sorted from blood. Subset: CD45RA+ positively selected. These receptors were obtained from a man aged 18 to 29 in good health.

V is TRBV10-3 and J is TRBJ2-7; D might be TRBD1 or TRBD2, each matching 5 bases. The CDR3 extends over 15 amino acids. The V gene's germline CDR1 is ENHRY and CDR2 SYGVKD. V was trimmed by 4 bases and J by 0 bases, leaving 13 bases between them. CDR3 DNA sequence: TGTGCCATCAGTGCCGGGGCACTTATCTCCTACGAGCAGTACTTC. Protein sequence: CAISAGALISYEQYF.

This chain uses TRBV9 with TRBJ1-2; D unresolved. The CDR3 runs to 14 residues. The germline V gene has CDR1 SGDLS and CDR2 YYNGEE. V gave up 0 bases and J gave up 8 bases, with 14 bases separating them. The CDR3 DNA sequence: TGTGCCAGCAGCGTAGCTATGGCAGGCGGAGGCTACACCTTC. Translating it yields CASSVAMAGGGYTF. Together with reference TRBV9 and TRBJ1-2, the CDR3 gives the full variable domain: DSGVTQTPKHLITATGQRVTLRCSPRSGDLSVYWYQQSLDQGLQFLIQYYNGEERAKGNILERFSAQQFPDLHSELNLSSLELGDSALYFCASSVAMAGGGYTFGSGTRLTVV.

The V call is TRBV5-1, the J call TRBJ1-1; 7 nucleotides align to TRBD1. In germline, CDR1 is SGHRS, CDR2 YFSETQ. J gave up 2 bases and V 0 bases, and 7 bases lay outside the gene matches. This CDR3 has 16 residues. The CDR3 nucleotides read TGCGCCAGCAGCTTGGGGTGGGACAGTCAAAACACTGAAGCTTTCTTT. Its protein is CASSLGWDSQNTEAFF. The entire variable domain, with the rest obtained from reference TRBV5-1 and TRBJ1-1, is as follows: KAGVTQTPRYLIKTRGQQVTLSCSPISGHRSVSWYQQTPGQGLQFLFEYFSETQRNKGNFPGRFSGRQFSNSRSEMNVSTLELGDSALYLCASSLGWDSQNTEAFFGQGTRLTVV.

This clone was seen just once. The chain uses TRBV4-1 and TRBJ2-1; 9 bases line up with TRBD2. The germline CDR1 and CDR2 sequences are MGHRA and YSYEKL. J gave up 8 bases and V 5 bases, and 7 bases lay outside the gene matches. The CDR3 is 14 residues long. The CDR3 nucleotides read TGCGCCAGCAGCAAAACTAGCGGGTACGATGAGCAGTTCTTC. It is translated as CASSKTSGYDEQFF.

This clone was recorded once. The chain employs TRBV2 and TRBJ2-7; 11 nucleotides line up with TRBD1. The germline V gene has CDR1 SNHLY and CDR2 FYNNEI. V shed 4 bases, J shed 7 bases, and the junction held 6 bases outside the gene matches. The CDR3 contains 14 residues. The CDR3 DNA is TGTGCCAGCAGTGTCCGGGACAGGGGGATAGAGCAGTACTTC. Its protein product is CASSVRDRGIEQYF.

The rearrangement uses TRBV6-6 and TRBJ2-3; D gene unclear. V was shortened by 6 bases and J by 4 bases, with 11 bases between the two germline ends. The CDR3 has 13 amino acids. Germline CDR1 reads MNHNY; CDR2 reads SVGAGI (reference sequence). The CDR3 loop is CASSSDLADTQYF. The DNA of the CDR3 is TGTGCCAGCAGCTCAGACCTGGCAGATACGCAGTATTTT.

V and J are TRBV9 and TRBJ1-2; no clear D gene. CDR1 and CDR2 (germline): SGDLS, YYNGEE. The CDR3 has 15 amino acids. V was pared by 4 bases and J by 5 bases, with 18 bases between. CDR3 loop: CASSTSGLGWYGYTF. The DNA of the CDR3 is TGTGCCAGCAGCACTTCAGGACTAGGATGGTATGGCTACACCTTC. Filled out from reference TRBV9 and TRBJ1-2, the complete variable domain reads DSGVTQTPKHLITATGQRVTLRCSPRSGDLSVYWYQQSLDQGLQFLIQYYNGEERAKGNILERFSAQQFPDLHSELNLSSLELGDSALYFCASSTSGLGWYGYTFGSGTRLTVV.

J is TRBJ1-5 and V is TRBV10-2; D is perhaps TRBD1 (5 bases). The germline V gene encodes CDR1 WSHSY and CDR2 SAAADI. V lost 5 bases and J 0 bases, leaving 8 bases between the germline ends. This CDR3 has 14 residues. The CDR3 DNA reads as TGCGCCAGCAGTCCGACAGTTAGCAATCAGCCCCAGCATTTT. Protein product: CASSPTVSNQPQHF.

As concerns this clone: A read error may be the cause here, since a much bigger clone is one base away. At the DNA level, this CDR3 is encoded by other sequences in the same sample as well. This chain uses TRBV5-1 with TRBJ2-7; 10 bases align to TRBD2. Germline trimming cut 5 bases from V and 1 base from J; bases unmatched to any gene: 3. CDR1 SGHRS and CDR2 YFSETQ come from the germline V gene. This CDR3 region has 14 residues. CDR3 DNA sequence: TGCGCCAGCAGACCTAGCGGGGGATCCTACGAGCAGTACTTC. This codes for CASRPSGGSYEQYF.

The V gene is TRBV4-2, the J gene TRBJ2-7, with 7 bases that match TRBD2. This CDR3 spans 15 amino acids. J lost 2 bases, V lost 4 bases, and 8 bases had no gene match. In germline, CDR1 is LGHNA, CDR2 YNFKEQ. The CDR3 is CASSRDSGSTYEQYF. The CDR3, as DNA: TGTGCCAGCAGCCGAGATAGCGGGTCTACCTACGAGCAGTACTTC.